Here is one TCR beta chain with its context. CDR3 length equals 16 residues. V shed 0 bases and J shed 5 bases, with 17 bases lying between them. Germline lookup yields CDR1 SGHNT and CDR2 YYREEE (reference sequence). This record belongs to a study of cytomegalovirus exposure and HLA in healthy donors. The PCR contained 60 Vbeta and 13 Jbeta primers. Method: immunoSEQ multiplex PCR; TCRdb's copy keeps in-frame clones and lacks some. The sample yields about 190,000 clones, less than 85% seen once. Sequencing was performed on PBMCs. The chain links TRBV5-4 to TRBJ1-2; D may be TRBD1 (6 bases). The sequence was obtained from a man aged 30-40 years in good health and CMV-seropositive. CDR3 bases: TGTGCCAGCAGCTTGGGAGGGGCCACTAGGGGGTATGGCTACACCTTC. This codes for CASSLGGATRGYGYTF.